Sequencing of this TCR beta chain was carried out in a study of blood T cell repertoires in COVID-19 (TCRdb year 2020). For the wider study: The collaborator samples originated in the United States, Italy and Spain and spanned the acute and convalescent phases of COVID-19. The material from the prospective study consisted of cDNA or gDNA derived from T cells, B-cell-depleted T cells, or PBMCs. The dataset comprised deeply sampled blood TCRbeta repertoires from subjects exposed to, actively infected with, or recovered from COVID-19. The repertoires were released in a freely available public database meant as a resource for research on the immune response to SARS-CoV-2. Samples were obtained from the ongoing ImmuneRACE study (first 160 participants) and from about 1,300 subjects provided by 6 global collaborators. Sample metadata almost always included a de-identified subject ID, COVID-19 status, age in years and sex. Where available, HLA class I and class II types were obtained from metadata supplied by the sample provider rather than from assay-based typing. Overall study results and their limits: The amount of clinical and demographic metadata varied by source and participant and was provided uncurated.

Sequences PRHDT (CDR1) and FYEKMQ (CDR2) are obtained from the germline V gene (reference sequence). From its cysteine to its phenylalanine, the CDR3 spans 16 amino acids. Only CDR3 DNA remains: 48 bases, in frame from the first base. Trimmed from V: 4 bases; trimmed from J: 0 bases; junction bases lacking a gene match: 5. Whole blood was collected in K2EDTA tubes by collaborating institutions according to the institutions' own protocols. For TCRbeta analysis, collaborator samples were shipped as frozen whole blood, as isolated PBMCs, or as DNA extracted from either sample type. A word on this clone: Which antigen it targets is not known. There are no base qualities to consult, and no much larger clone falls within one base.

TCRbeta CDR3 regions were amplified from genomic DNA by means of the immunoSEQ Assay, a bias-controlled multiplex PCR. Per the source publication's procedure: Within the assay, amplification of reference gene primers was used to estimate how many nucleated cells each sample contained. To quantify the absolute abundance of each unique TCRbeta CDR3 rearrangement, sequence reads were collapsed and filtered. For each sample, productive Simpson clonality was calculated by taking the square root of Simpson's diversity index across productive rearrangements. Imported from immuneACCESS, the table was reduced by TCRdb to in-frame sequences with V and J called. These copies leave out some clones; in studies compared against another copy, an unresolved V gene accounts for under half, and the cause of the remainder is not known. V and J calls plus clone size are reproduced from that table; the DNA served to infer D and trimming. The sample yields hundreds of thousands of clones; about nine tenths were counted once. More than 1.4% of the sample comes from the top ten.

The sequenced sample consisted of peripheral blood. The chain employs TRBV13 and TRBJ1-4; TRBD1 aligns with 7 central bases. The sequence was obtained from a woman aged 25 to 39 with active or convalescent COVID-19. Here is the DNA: TGTGCCAGCAGCTCCAGGACAGGTGCAACTAATGAAAAACTGTTTTTT. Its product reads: CASSSRTGATNEKLFF.